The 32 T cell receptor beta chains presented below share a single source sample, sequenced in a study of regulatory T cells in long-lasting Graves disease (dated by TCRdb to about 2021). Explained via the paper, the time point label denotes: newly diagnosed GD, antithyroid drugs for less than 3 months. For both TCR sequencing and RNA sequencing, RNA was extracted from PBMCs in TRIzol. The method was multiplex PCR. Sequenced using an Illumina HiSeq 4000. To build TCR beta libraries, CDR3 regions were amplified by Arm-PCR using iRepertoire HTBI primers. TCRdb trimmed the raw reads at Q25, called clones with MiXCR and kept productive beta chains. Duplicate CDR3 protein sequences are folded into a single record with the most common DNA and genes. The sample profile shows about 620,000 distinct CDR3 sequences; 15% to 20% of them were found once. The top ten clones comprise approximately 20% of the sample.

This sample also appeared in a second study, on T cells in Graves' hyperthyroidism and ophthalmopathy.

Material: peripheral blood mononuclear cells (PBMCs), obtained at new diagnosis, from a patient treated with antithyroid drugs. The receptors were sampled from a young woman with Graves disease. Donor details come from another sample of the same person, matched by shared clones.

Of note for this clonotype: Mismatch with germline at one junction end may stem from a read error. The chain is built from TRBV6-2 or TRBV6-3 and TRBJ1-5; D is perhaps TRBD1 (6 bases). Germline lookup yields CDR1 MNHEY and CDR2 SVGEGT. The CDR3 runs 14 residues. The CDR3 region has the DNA TGTGCCAGCAGTCACTCCGAGGGGGGGCAGCCCCAGCATTTT. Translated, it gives CASSHSEGGQPQHF.

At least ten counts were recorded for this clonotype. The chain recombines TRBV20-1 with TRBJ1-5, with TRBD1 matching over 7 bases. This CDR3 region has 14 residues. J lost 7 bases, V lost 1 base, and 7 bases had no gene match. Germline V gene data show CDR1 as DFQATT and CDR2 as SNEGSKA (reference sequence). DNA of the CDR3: TGCAGTGCTAGAGTCGACAGGGCGGAGCAGCCCCAGCATTTT. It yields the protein CSARVDRAEQPQHF.

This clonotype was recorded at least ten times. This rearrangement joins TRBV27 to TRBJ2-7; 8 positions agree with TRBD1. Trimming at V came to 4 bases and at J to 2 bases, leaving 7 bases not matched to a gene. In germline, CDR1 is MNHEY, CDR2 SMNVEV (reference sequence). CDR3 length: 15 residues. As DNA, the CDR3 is TGTGCCAGCAGTTCCGGGACAGGCCTCGCCTACGAGCAGTACTTC. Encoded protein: CASSSGTGLAYEQYF.

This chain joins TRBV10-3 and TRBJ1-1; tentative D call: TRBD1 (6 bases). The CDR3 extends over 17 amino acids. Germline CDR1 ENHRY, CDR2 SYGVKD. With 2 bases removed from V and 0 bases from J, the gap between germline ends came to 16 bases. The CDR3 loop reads CAISEGDTSTMNTEAFF. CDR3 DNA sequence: TGTGCCATCAGTGAGGGGGACACGTCAACCATGAACACTGAAGCTTTCTTT.

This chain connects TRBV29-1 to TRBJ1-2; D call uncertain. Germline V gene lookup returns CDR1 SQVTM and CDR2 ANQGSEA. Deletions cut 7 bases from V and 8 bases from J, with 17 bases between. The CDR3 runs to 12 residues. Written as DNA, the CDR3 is TGCAGCGCTGAGAGGGAGGGTCTAGGCTACACCTTC. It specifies CSAEREGLGYTF.

CDR3 amino acids: CASSLGAGASKGEQFF. The CDR3 nucleotides are TGCGCCAGCAGCTTGGGGGCGGGAGCATCAAAGGGTGAGCAGTTCTTC. This chain connects TRBV5-1 to TRBJ2-1, with 7 bases fitting TRBD2. Trimming cost V 0 bases and J 9 bases; bases outside gene matches: 12. CDR1 and CDR2 (germline): SGHRS, YFSETQ. The CDR3 covers 16 residues.

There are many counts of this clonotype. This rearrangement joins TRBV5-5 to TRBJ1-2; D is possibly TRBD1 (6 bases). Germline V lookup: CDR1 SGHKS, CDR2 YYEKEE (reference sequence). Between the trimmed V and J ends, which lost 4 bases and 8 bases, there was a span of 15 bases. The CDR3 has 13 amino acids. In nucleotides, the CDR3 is TGTGCCAGCAGCCCGGCCCCAGGGGAAGGCTACACCTTC. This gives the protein CASSPAPGEGYTF. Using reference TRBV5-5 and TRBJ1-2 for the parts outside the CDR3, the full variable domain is DAGVTQSPTHLIKTRGQQVTLRCSPISGHKSVSWYQQVLGQGPQFIFQYYEKEERGRGNFPDRFSARQFPNYSSELNVNALLLGDSALYLCASSPAPGEGYTFGSGTRLTVV.

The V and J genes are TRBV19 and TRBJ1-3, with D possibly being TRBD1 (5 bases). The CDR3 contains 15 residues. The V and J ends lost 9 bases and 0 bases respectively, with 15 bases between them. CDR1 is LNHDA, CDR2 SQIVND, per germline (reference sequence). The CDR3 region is CASAQRQISGNTIYF. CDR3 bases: TGTGCCAGCGCCCAAAGACAGATCTCTGGAAACACCATATATTTT.

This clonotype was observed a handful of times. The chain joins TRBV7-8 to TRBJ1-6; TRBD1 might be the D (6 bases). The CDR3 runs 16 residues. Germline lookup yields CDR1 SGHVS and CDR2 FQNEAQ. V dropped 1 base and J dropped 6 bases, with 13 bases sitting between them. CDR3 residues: CASSLGPQGTNSPLHF. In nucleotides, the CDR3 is TGTGCCAGCAGCTTAGGGCCACAGGGCACTAATTCACCCCTCCACTTT.

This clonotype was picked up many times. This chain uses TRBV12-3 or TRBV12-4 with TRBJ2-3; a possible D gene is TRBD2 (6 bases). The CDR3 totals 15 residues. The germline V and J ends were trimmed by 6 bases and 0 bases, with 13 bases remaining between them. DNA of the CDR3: TGTGCCAGCAGGTGGGACTTGGGTAGCACAGATACGCAGTATTTT. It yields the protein CASRWDLGSTDTQYF.

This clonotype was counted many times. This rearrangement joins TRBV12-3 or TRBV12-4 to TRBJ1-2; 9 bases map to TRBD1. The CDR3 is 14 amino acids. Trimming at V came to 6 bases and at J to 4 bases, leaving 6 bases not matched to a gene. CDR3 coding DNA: TGTGCCAGCAGCTTGACAGGGGGGGTCTATGGCTACACCTTC. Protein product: CASSLTGGVYGYTF.

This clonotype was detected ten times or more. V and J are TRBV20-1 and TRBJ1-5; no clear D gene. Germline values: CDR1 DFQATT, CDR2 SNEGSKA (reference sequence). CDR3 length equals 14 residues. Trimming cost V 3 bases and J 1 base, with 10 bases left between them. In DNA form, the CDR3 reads TGCAGTGCTAGGGGCCGCTTCAGCAATCAGCCCCAGCATTTT. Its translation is CSARGRFSNQPQHF.

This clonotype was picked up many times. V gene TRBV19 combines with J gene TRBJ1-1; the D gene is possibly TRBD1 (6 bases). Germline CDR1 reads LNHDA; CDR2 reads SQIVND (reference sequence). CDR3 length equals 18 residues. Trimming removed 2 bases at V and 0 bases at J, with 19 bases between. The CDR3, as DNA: TGTGCCAGTAGTATATTGACAGGAAGATTCGACCTGAACACTGAAGCTTTCTTT. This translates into CASSILTGRFDLNTEAFF.

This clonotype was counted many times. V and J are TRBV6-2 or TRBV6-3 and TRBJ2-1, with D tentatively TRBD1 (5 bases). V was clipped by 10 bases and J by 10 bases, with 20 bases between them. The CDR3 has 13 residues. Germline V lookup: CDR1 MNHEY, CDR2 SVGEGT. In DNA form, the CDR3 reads TGTGCCACCAACCCGAACGCAGGGCGCGAGCAGTTCTTC. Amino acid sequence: CATNPNAGREQFF.

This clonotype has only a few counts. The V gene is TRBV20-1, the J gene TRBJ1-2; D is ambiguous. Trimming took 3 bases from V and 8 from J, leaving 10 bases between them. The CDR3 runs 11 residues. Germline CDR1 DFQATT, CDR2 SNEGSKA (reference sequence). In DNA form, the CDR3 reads TGCAGTGCTAGTCACGTCTGGGGCTACACCTTC. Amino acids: CSASHVWGYTF.

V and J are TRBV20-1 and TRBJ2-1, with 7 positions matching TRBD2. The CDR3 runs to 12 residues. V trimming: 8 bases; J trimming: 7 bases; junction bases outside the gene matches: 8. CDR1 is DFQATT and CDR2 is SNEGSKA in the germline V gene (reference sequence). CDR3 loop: CSFAGAGNEQFF. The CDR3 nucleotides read TGCAGTTTTGCGGGAGCGGGGAATGAGCAGTTCTTC.

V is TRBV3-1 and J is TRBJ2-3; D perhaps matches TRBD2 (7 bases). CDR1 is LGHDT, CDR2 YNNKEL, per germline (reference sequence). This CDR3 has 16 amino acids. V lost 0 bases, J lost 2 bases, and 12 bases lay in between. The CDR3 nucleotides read TGTGCCAGCAGCCAAGATCTAGGGGGGGACACAGATACGCAGTATTTT. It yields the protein CASSQDLGGDTDTQYF.

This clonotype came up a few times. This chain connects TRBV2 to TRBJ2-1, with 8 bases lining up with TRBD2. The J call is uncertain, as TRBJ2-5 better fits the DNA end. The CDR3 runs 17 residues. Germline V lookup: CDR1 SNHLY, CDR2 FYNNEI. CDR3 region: CASSVWVAGKGEETQYF. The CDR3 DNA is TGTGCCAGCAGTGTGTGGGTAGCGGGGAAGGGGGAAGAGACCCAGTACTTC.

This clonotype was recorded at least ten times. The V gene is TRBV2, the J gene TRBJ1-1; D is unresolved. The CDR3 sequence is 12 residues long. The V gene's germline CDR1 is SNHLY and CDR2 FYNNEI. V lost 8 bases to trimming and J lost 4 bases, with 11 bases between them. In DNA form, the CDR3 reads TGTGCCAGCCTTGAGGGATTCACTGAAGCTTTCTTT. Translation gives CASLEGFTEAFF.

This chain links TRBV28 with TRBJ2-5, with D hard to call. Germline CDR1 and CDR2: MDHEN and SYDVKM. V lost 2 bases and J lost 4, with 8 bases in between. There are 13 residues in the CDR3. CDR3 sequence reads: CASSLDTPETQYF. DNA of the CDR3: TGTGCCAGCAGTTTAGATACCCCAGAGACCCAGTACTTC.

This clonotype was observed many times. The CDR3 loop is CASRLTSGKNPKKTQYF. CDR3 sequence (DNA): TGTGCCAGCAGACTGACTAGCGGAAAAAATCCGAAGAAGACCCAGTACTTC. The rearrangement links TRBV28 to TRBJ2-5; 9 bases match TRBD2. The CDR3 is 17 residues long. The J segment lost 6 bases and the V segment lost 6 bases, leaving 17 bases of the junction unmatched. Germline assignment: CDR1 MDHEN and CDR2 SYDVKM.

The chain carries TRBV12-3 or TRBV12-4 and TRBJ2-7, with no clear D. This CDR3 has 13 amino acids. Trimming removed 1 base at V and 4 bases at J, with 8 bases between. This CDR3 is CASSLGPKYEQYF. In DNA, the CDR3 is TGTGCCAGCAGTTTAGGGCCTAAATACGAGCAGTACTTC.

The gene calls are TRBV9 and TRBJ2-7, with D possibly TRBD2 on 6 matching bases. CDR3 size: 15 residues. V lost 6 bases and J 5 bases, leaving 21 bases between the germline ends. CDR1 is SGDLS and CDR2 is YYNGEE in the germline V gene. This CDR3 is CASNPWGVQSDEQYF. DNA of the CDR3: TGTGCCAGCAACCCCTGGGGGGTACAGTCGGACGAGCAGTACTTC.

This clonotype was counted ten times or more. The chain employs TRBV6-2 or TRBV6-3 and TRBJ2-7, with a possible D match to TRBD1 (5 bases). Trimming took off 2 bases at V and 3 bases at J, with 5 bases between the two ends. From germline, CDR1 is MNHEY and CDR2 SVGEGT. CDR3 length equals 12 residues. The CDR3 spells CASSYDSYEQYF. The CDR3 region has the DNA TGTGCCAGCAGTTACGACAGCTACGAGCAGTACTTC.

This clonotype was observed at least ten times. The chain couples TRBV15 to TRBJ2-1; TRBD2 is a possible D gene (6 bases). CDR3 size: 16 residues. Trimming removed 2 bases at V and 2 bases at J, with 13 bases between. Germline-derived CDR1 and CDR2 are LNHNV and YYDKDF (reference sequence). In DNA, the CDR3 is TGTGCCACCAGCAGATATAGCGGCCCAACCTACAATGAGCAGTTCTTC. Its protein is CATSRYSGPTYNEQFF. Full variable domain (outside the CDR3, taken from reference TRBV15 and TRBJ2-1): DAMVIQNPRYQVTQFGKPVTLSCSQTLNHNVMYWYQQKSSQAPKLLFHYYDKDFNNEADTPDNFQSRRPNTSFCFLDIRSPGLGDTAMYLCATSRYSGPTYNEQFFGPGTRLTVL.

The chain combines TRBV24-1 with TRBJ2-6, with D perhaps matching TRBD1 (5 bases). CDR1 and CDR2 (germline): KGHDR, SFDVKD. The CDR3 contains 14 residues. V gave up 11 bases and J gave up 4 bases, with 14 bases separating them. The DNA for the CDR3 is TGTGCCATAGCCCAGGGTTTAGGGGCCAACGTCCTGACTTTC. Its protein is CAIAQGLGANVLTF.

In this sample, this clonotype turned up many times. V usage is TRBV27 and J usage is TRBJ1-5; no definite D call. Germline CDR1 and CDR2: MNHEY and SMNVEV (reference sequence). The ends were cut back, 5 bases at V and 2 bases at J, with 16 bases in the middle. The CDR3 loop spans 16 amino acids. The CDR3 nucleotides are TGTGCCAGCAGTCCCGACGGGTTAGTCGGCAATCAGCCCCAGCATTTT. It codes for CASSPDGLVGNQPQHF.

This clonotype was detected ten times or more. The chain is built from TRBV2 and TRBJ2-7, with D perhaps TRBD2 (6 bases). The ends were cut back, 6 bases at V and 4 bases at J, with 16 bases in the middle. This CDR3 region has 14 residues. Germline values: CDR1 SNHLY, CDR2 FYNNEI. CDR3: CASSNPYGSYEQYF. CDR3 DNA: TGTGCCAGCAGCAACCCCTACGGGAGTTACGAGCAGTACTTC.

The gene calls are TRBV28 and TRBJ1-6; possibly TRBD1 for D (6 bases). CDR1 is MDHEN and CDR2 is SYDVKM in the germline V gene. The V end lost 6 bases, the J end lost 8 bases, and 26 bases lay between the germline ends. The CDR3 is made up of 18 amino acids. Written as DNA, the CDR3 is TGTGCCAGCAGCATATTTCAAAGGGGTGGGGGCGACGATTCACCCCTCCACTTT. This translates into CASSIFQRGGGDDSPLHF.

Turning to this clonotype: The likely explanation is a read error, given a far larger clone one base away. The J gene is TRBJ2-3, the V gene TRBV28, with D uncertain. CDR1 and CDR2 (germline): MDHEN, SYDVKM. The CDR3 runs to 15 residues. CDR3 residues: CASSLLAPRANEQSF. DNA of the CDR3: TGTGCCAGCAGTTTACTGGCCCCCCGGGCCAATGAGCAGTCCTTC.

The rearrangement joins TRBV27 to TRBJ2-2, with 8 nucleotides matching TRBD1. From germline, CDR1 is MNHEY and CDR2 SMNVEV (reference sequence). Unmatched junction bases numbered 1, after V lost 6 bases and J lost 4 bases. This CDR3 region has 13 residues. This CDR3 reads CASRDRVTGELFF. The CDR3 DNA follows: TGTGCCAGCAGGGACAGGGTCACCGGGGAGCTGTTTTTT.

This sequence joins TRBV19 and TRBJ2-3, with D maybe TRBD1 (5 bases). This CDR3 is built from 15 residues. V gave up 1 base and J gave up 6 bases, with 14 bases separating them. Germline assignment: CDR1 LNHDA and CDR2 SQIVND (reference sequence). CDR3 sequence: CASSIAQGVGDTQYF. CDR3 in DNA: TGTGCCAGTAGTATAGCCCAGGGCGTAGGGGATACGCAGTATTTT.